The following is a T cell receptor (beta chain) sequence with its context. The data derive from a study of control samples from healthy donors and cancer patients. Using immunoSEQ multiplex PCR, the repertoire was profiled, and TCRdb retains in-frame clones only, with some absent. Among 100,000 to 150,000 clones listed, approximately 92% were seen once. The CDR3 length is 15 residues. Germline V CDR1 and CDR2: ENHRY, SYGVKD. Trimming removed 5 bases from V and 7 bases from J; junction bases left unmatched: 11. The chain carries TRBV10-3 and TRBJ2-1, with TRBD2 matching 7 bases. The receptor was derived from a young man in good health. Sequences were obtained from blood. The CDR3 DNA reads as TGTGCCATCAGTCCTCCGGGCGGGGGACGGAATGAGCAGTTCTTC. Its translation is CAISPPGGGRNEQFF.